The 24 T cell receptor beta chains presented below share a single source sample, sequenced in a study of blood T cells in healthy people across ages. PCR was performed a second time for about 7 to 11 cycles using a sample-barcoded 5' primer and a J-beta primer mix. Each CDR3 protein gets one entry after TCRdb re-called the 5' RACE reads with MiXCR. The sample contains some 900,000 distinct CDR3 sequences, 25% to 35% of which appear only once. The sequenced material came from blood. The source of these receptors is a woman aged 80 or older in good health.

The table lists this clonotype with many counts. V usage is TRBV5-5 and J usage is TRBJ1-2, with D maybe TRBD1 (6 bases). V was trimmed by 5 bases and J by 4 bases, leaving 18 bases between them. Germline lookup yields CDR1 SGHKS and CDR2 YYEKEE (reference sequence). This CDR3 comprises 15 residues. CDR3 protein: CASSPQLRGAYGYTF. The CDR3 bases are TGTGCCAGCAGTCCACAACTCAGGGGAGCCTATGGCTACACCTTC.

A note on this clonotype: A much larger clone differs by one base, so this may be a read error. This sequence joins TRBV9 and TRBJ1-6, with no clear D. This CDR3 spans 14 amino acids. The germline gives CDR1 SGDLS, CDR2 YYNGEE. DNA for the CDR3: TGTGCCGGCAGCCTAGACGGCCAAAATTCACCCCTCCACTTT. It specifies CAGSLDGQNSPLHF.

In regard to this clonotype: A much larger clonotype is one base distant, so this may be a read error. The chain carries TRBV6-6 and TRBJ2-5; D possibly corresponds to TRBD2 (6 bases). V was trimmed by 6 bases and J by 4 bases, leaving 18 bases between them. The CDR3 runs 15 residues. Germline assignment: CDR1 MNHNY and CDR2 SVGAGI (reference sequence). This CDR3 is CASSRRAGKSETQYF. DNA of the CDR3: TGTGCCAGCAGCCGACGGGCGGGGAAATCAGAGACCCAGTACTTC.

As to this clonotype: A much larger clonotype is one base distant, so this may be a read error. This rearrangement joins TRBV7-9 to TRBJ2-1, with 8 bases identical to TRBD1. There are 16 residues in the CDR3. Germline V gene lookup returns CDR1 SEHNR and CDR2 FQNEAQ (reference sequence). V lost 0 bases and J lost 5; bases outside the gene matches: 6. CDR3 sequence: CASSLARGQGHNEQFF. DNA of the CDR3: TGTGCCAGCAGCTTAGCGAGAGGACAGGGCCACAATGAGCAGTTCTTC.

Of note for this clonotype: A much larger clone is a single base away; this may be a read error. V and J are TRBV9 and TRBJ1-2; no firm D call. The ends were cut back, 6 bases at V and 0 bases at J, with 9 bases in the middle. In germline, CDR1 is SGDLS, CDR2 YYNGEE. CDR3 length equals 13 residues. DNA of the CDR3: TGTGCCAGCAACGGCAATCCTAACTATGGCTACACCTTC. Protein product: CASNGNPNYGYTF.

The chain joins TRBV2 to TRBJ1-2; 9 positions match TRBD1. The CDR3 consists of 15 residues. CDR1 SNHLY and CDR2 FYNNEI come from the germline V gene. Trimming took 4 bases from V and 4 from J; bases not matched to a gene: 7. CDR3 loop: CASSADRGVVYGYTF. The CDR3 nucleotides read TGTGCCAGCAGTGCCGACAGGGGGGTAGTCTATGGCTACACCTTC.

This clonotype was counted at least ten times. This chain joins TRBV20-1 and TRBJ1-1; no clear D gene. Trimming shortened V by 1 base and J by 2 bases, and 5 bases separated the two germline ends. Germline assignment: CDR1 DFQATT and CDR2 SNEGSKA (reference sequence). This CDR3 contains 12 residues. CDR3 sequence (DNA): TGCAGTGCTAGAGTCGGTAACACTGAAGCTTTCTTT. It translates to CSARVGNTEAFF.

This clonotype was seen more than once but under ten times. This sequence joins TRBV6-1 and TRBJ2-4; 16 bases agree with TRBD2. Germline lookup yields CDR1 MNHNS and CDR2 SASEGT. The J segment lost 2 bases and the V segment lost 7 bases, leaving 14 bases of the junction unmatched. The CDR3 is 20 amino acids. Here the CDR3 reads CASNPGLAGGETLSKNIQYF. The CDR3 bases are TGTGCCAGCAACCCGGGACTAGCGGGGGGGGAAACCTTATCCAAAAACATTCAGTACTTC.

On this clonotype itself: This sequence may be a read error, since a much larger clone differs from it by one base. The chain carries TRBV7-9 and TRBJ1-5; 9 bases are shared with TRBD1. Germline lookup yields CDR1 SEHNR and CDR2 FQNEAQ (reference sequence). Germline trimming cut 3 bases from V and 5 bases from J; bases unmatched to any gene: 5. The CDR3 has 15 amino acids. CDR3 loop: CASSFGDREHQPQHF. In DNA form, the CDR3 reads TGTGCCAGCAGCTTCGGGGACAGGGAACATCAGCCCCAGCATTTT.

This clonotype showed up many times. This chain connects TRBV20-1 to TRBJ2-3; D call uncertain. The CDR3 length is 11 residues. Trimming shortened V by 3 bases and J by 3 bases, and 4 bases separated the two germline ends. Germline V lookup: CDR1 DFQATT, CDR2 SNEGSKA (reference sequence). The CDR3 here is CSARTTDTQYF. The DNA for the CDR3 is TGCAGTGCTAGGACTACAGATACGCAGTATTTT.

This clonotype was counted at least ten times. The genes are TRBV5-1 and TRBJ2-1, with 7 nucleotides matching TRBD1. The V gene's germline CDR1 is SGHRS and CDR2 YFSETQ. This CDR3 is built from 17 residues. The V gene end was trimmed by 0 bases and the J gene end by 0 bases; junction bases not matched to a gene: 6. CDR3 bases: TGCGCCAGCAGCTTGGGAGGGGGCCAAAGCTCCTACAATGAGCAGTTCTTC. Encoded protein: CASSLGGGQSSYNEQFF.

This chain uses TRBV7-2 with TRBJ2-2, with 7 positions matching TRBD1. This CDR3 has 16 residues. J was trimmed by 1 base and V by 5 bases; bases with no gene match: 7. From germline, CDR1 is SGHTA and CDR2 FQGNSA. In DNA form, the CDR3 reads TGTGCCAGCAGCCTTCGACAGGGACGGAACACCGGGGAGCTGTTTTTT. It specifies CASSLRQGRNTGELFF. The full variable domain, rest sourced from reference TRBV7-2 and TRBJ2-2, is GAGVSQSPSNKVTEKGKDVELRCDPISGHTALYWYRQSLGQGLEFLIYFQGNSAPDKSGLPSDRFSAERTGGSVSTLTIQRTQQEDSAVYLCASSLRQGRNTGELFFGEGSRLTVL.

The chain combines TRBV9 with TRBJ2-2, with 13 bases aligning to TRBD2. There are 18 residues in the CDR3. Germline values: CDR1 SGDLS, CDR2 YYNGEE. V trimming: 2 bases; J trimming: 1 base; junction bases outside the gene matches: 5. The CDR3 is CASSVRLAGGQNTGELFF. In nucleotides, the CDR3 is TGTGCCAGCAGCGTCAGACTAGCGGGGGGTCAGAACACCGGGGAGCTGTTTTTT.

This clonotype was picked up many times. The chain uses TRBV6-2 or TRBV6-3 and TRBJ2-3, with a tentative D call TRBD1 (7 bases). Trimming cost V 2 bases and J 7 bases, with 22 bases left between them. The CDR3 sequence is 17 residues long. Germline lookup yields CDR1 MNHEY and CDR2 SVGEGT. For the CDR3, the DNA is TGTGCCAGCAGTTACGGGGCGGGACAGTCGAGGGCTAATACGCAGTATTTT. Its translation: CASSYGAGQSRANTQYF.

This chain connects TRBV5-1 to TRBJ2-6; TRBD1 is a possible D gene (6 bases). There are 18 residues in the CDR3. V lost 4 bases, J lost 0 bases, and 17 bases lay in between. The germline gives CDR1 SGHRS, CDR2 YFSETQ. DNA of the CDR3: TGCGCCAGCAGCCACCTTAAACAGGGCTCCTCTGGGGCCAACGTCCTGACTTTC. Translating it yields CASSHLKQGSSGANVLTF.

This clonotype was observed at least ten times. The chain uses TRBV7-2 and TRBJ2-5; TRBD2 agrees at 11 bases. Germline loops: CDR1 SGHTA, CDR2 FQGNSA. Unmatched junction bases numbered 7, after V lost 5 bases and J lost 2 bases. The CDR3 runs to 16 residues. CDR3 DNA: TGTGCCAGCAGCATCGGGACTAGCGGTTCACAAGAGACCCAGTACTTC. Its protein product is CASSIGTSGSQETQYF.

To note about this clonotype: A much larger clone differs by one base, so this may be a read error. J is TRBJ2-7 and V is TRBV6-1; D possibly matches TRBD1 or TRBD2 (5 bases each). The J call is in doubt because the DNA end fits TRBJ2-5 better. Germline V gene lookup returns CDR1 MNHNS and CDR2 SASEGT. This CDR3 has 13 amino acids. The CDR3 here is CAGTLRLEVTQYF. CDR3 DNA sequence: TGTGCCGGGACCTTACGCCTCGAGGTGACCCAGTACTTC.

The genes are TRBV3-1 and TRBJ2-2; D is perhaps TRBD1 or TRBD2 (6 bases each). V was pared by 3 bases and J by 5 bases, with 13 bases between. CDR3 length: 15 amino acids. Germline assignment: CDR1 LGHDT and CDR2 YNNKEL (reference sequence). DNA for the CDR3: TGTGCCAGCAGCCAGGGGGGCCCTGGGACCGGGGAGCTGTTTTTT. Translating it yields CASSQGGPGTGELFF.

This clonotype turned up a few times. This clone may be a read error of a much larger clone one base away. J is TRBJ2-7 and V is TRBV7-2; a weak D match, TRBD1 (6 bases). Germline V gives CDR1 SGHTA, CDR2 FQGNSA. CDR3 length: 13 amino acids. V was clipped by 5 bases and J by 7 bases, with 15 bases between them. In nucleotides, the CDR3 is TGTGCCAGCAGCCGTGGACAGTACAATGAGCAGTACTTC. This encodes CASSRGQYNEQYF.

Comments on this clonotype: Since a much larger clone is just one base distant, this may be a read error. The gene calls are TRBV11-2 and TRBJ2-6, with 9 bases identical to TRBD1. This CDR3 contains 23 residues. CDR1 and CDR2 from the germline V gene are SGHAT and FQNNGV. CDR3 in DNA: TGTGCCAGCAGCTACTTAGGGTGGCGGCTGGGACAGGGAAAGATTTCTGGGGCCAACGTCCGGACTTTC. It encodes CASSYLGWRLGQGKISGANVRTF.

The chain combines TRBV7-2 with TRBJ2-3; 7 nucleotides agree with TRBD1. Trimming cost V 5 bases and J 6 bases; bases outside gene matches: 11. The CDR3 has 15 amino acids. Germline V gene sequence: CDR1 SGHTA, CDR2 FQGNSA. In DNA, the CDR3 is TGTGCCAGCAGCCCCTTGACAGGGACCACGGATACGCAGTATTTT. As protein: CASSPLTGTTDTQYF.

This clonotype was recorded many times. The rearrangement uses TRBV11-3 and TRBJ2-3, with TRBD2 matching 11 bases. The CDR3 loop spans 19 amino acids. V trimming: 2 bases; J trimming: 4 bases; junction bases outside the gene matches: 14. The germline CDR1 and CDR2 sequences are SGHNT and YENEEA. This chain's CDR3 is CASSLNLIAGGRIADTQYF. CDR3 bases: TGTGCCAGCAGCTTAAACCTCATAGCGGGGGGGCGTATCGCAGATACGCAGTATTTT.

In this sample, this clonotype turned up a few times. V gene TRBV28 combines with J gene TRBJ1-6, with D hard to call. Germline-derived CDR1 and CDR2 are MDHEN and SYDVKM. The CDR3 runs to 12 residues. V lost 3 bases and J 7 bases, leaving 4 bases between the germline ends. The CDR3 sequence: CASSFRNSPLHF. In DNA form, the CDR3 reads TGTGCCAGCAGTTTCAGAAATTCACCCCTCCACTTT.

Comments on this clonotype: A read error may be the cause here, since a much bigger clone is one base away. The V call is TRBV6-2 or TRBV6-3, the J call TRBJ2-7; 9 bases align to TRBD1. CDR3 length equals 16 residues. Per the germline V gene, CDR1 is MNHEY and CDR2 is SVGEGT. V lost 5 bases and J lost 7; bases outside the gene matches: 15. DNA of the CDR3: TGTGCCAGCAGTGAGACCGGGACAGGGCGGAATAATGAGCAGTACTTC. Its protein is CASSETGTGRNNEQYF.